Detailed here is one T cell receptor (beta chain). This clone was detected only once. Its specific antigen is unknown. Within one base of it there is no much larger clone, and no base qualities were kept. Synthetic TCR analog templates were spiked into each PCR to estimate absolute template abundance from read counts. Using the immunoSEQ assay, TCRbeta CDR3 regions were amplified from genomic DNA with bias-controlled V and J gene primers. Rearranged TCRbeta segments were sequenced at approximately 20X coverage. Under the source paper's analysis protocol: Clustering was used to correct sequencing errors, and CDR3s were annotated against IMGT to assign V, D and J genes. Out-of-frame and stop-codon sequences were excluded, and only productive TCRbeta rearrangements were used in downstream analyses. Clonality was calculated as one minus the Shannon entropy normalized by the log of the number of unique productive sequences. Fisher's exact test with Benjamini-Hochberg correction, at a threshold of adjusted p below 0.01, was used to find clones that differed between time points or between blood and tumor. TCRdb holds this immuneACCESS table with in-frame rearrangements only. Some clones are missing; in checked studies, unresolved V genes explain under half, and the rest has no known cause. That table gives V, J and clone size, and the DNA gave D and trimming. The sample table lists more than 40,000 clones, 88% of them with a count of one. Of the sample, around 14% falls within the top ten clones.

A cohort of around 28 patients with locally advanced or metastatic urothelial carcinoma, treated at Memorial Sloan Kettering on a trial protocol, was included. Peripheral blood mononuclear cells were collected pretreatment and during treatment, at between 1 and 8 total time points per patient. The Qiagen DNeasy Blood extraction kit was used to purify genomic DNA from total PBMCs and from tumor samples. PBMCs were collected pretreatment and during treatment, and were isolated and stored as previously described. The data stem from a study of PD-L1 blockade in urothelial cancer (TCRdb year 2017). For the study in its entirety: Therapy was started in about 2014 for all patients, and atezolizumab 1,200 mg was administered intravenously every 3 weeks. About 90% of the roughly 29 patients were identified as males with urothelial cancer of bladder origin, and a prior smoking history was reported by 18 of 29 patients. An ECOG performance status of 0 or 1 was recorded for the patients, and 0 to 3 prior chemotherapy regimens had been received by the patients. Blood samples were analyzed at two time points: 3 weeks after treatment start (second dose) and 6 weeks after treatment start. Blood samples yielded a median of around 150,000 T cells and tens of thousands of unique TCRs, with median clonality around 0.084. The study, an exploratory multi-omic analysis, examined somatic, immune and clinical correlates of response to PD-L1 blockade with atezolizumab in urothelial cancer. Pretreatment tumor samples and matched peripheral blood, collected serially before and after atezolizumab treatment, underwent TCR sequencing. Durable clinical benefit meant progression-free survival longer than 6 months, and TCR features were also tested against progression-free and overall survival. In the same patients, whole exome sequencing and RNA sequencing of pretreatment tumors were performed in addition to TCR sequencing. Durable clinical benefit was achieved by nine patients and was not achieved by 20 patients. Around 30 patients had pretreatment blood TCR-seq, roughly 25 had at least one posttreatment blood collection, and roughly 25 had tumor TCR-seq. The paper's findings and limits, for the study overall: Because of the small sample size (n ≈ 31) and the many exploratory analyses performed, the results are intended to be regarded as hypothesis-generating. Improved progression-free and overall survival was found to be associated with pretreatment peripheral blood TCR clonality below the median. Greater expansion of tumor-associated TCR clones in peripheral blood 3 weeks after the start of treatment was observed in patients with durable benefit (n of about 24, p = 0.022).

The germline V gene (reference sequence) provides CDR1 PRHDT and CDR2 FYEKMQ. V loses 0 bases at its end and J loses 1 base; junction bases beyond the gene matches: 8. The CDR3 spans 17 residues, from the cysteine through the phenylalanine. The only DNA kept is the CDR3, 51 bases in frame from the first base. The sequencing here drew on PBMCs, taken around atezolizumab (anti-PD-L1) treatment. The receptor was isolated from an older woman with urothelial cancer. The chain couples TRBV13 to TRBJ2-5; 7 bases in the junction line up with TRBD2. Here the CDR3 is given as CASSLGAGASGQETQYF. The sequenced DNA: TGTGCCAGCAGCTTAGGGGCCGGGGCTAGCGGCCAAGAGACCCAGTACTTC.